The entry below gives a single T cell receptor beta chain sequence along with its context. The data stem from a study of blood T cell repertoires in COVID-19. Germline V gives CDR1 ENHRY, CDR2 SYGVKD. The V end lost 6 bases, the J end lost 3 bases, and 15 bases lay between the germline ends. The CDR3 is 15 residues long. Assay: immunoSEQ multiplex PCR; the TCRdb copy retains only in-frame clones and omits some. The sample lists 130,000 to 150,000 clones, around 85% occurring once. The genes are TRBV10-3 and TRBJ1-5; a weak D match, TRBD1 (6 bases). Sequencing input: peripheral blood. This TCR was sampled from a woman aged 60-75 years with COVID-19, enrolled during active disease. CDR3 sequence reads: CAISSSGQDNQPQHF. CDR3 in DNA: TGTGCCATCAGCTCCTCGGGACAAGACAATCAGCCCCAGCATTTT.